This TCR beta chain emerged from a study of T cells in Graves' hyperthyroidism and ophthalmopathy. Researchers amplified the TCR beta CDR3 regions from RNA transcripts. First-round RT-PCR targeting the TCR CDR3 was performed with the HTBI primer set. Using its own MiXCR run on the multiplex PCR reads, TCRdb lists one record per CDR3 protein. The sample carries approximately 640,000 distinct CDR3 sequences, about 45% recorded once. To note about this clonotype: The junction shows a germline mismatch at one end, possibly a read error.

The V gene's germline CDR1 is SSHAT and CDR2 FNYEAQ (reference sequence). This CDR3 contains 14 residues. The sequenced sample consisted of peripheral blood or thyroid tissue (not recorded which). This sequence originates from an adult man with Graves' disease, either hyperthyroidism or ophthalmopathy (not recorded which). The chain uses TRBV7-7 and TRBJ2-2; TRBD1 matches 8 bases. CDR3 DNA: TGTGCTAGCAGCCACGGACAGGGCACCGGGGAGCTGTTTTTT. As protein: CASSHGQGTGELFF.